These 18 T cell receptor beta chains came from one sample sequenced in a study of T-cell reconstitution after alpha-beta-depleted transplantation in children. Unique molecular identifiers were built into the TCRbeta library. TCRdb itself ran the PCR reads through MiXCR, one entry per CDR3 protein. The repertoire holds 450,000 to 550,000 distinct CDR3 sequences, with 10% to 12% as singletons. Specimen: PBMCs, mostly from graft donor cells, collected 180 days after TCRalphabeta/CD19-depleted stem cell transplant. These receptor sequences come from a female patient under 10 years old who had a stem cell transplant for aplastic anemia, so the T cells may come from the graft donor.

This clonotype was counted only a few times. This chain links TRBV6-5 with TRBJ2-2; no reliable D call. The germline CDR1 and CDR2 sequences are MNHEY and SVGAGI. The CDR3 runs 12 residues. V was shortened by 11 bases and J by 4 bases, with 11 bases between the two germline ends. The DNA of the CDR3 is TGTGCCTCAGCTATACGCACCGGGGAGCTGTTTTTT. Residues: CASAIRTGELFF.

The chain is built from TRBV27 and TRBJ1-2; a possible D gene is TRBD1 (5 bases). Germline V gives CDR1 MNHEY, CDR2 SMNVEV (reference sequence). The V and J ends lost 3 bases and 4 bases respectively, with 12 bases between them. This CDR3 spans 14 amino acids. The CDR3: CASSFGVGAYGYTF. The CDR3 DNA reads TGTGCCAGCAGTTTTGGGGTAGGGGCCTATGGCTACACCTTC.

The gene calls are TRBV5-5 and TRBJ2-7, with D unresolved. The CDR3 extends over 15 amino acids. CDR1 SGHKS and CDR2 YYEKEE come from the germline V gene (reference sequence). V lost 3 bases to trimming and J lost 0 bases, with 13 bases between them. In DNA form, the CDR3 reads TGTGCCAGCAGCTCCAACAACGACGGCTCCTACGAGCAGTACGTC. It encodes CASSSNNDGSYEQYV.

This clonotype showed up just a few times. The chain links TRBV28 to TRBJ2-2, with TRBD2 identical over 11 bases. Trimming removed 11 bases from V and 5 bases from J; junction bases left unmatched: 19. The germline gives CDR1 MDHEN, CDR2 SYDVKM. The CDR3 has 18 amino acids. The DNA of the CDR3 is TGTGCCGGAAATAGCGGGAGGGGGAGCTCCGTACGGACCGGGGAGCTGTTTTTT. It codes for CAGNSGRGSSVRTGELFF.

The chain employs TRBV5-6 and TRBJ2-3, with 7 bases lining up with TRBD1. Germline CDR1 is SGHDT and CDR2 is YYEEEE. Losses at the gene ends were 0 bases for V and 5 bases for J; bases not matched to a gene: 3. The CDR3 sequence is 14 residues long. CDR3 protein: CASSLGTGLDTQYF. CDR3 coding DNA: TGTGCCAGCAGCTTGGGGACAGGTTTAGATACGCAGTATTTT.

The V gene is TRBV24-1, the J gene TRBJ1-3, with D unclear. CDR1 and CDR2 from the germline V gene are KGHDR and SFDVKD. Trimming took 4 bases from V and 9 from J, leaving 12 bases between them. The CDR3 runs to 13 residues. This CDR3 is CATSEIGGSTIYF. The CDR3 DNA follows: TGTGCCACCAGTGAGATCGGAGGTTCCACCATATATTTT.

To note about this clonotype: One junction end does not reproduce the germline sequence, and a read error may be involved. V is TRBV7-2 and J is TRBJ2-6; D tentatively fits TRBD1 or TRBD2 (5 bases each). Germline V gene data show CDR1 as SGHTA and CDR2 as FQGNSA. The CDR3 has 17 amino acids. The CDR3 loop reads CASSDISWGYGANGLTF. In nucleotides, the CDR3 is TGTGCCAGCAGCGATATTTCCTGGGGGTATGGGGCCAACGGCCTGACTTTC.

There are a few counts of this clonotype. The chain employs TRBV27 and TRBJ2-1; 10 bases align to TRBD2. Germline CDR1 reads MNHEY; CDR2 reads SMNVEV (reference sequence). The ends lost 3 bases at V and 4 bases at J; junction bases unmatched: 6. This CDR3 has 16 residues. The DNA of the CDR3 is TGTGCCAGCAGTTTGGGGACTAGCGTAAATTACAATGAGCAGTTCTTC. Translation: CASSLGTSVNYNEQFF.

In DNA, the CDR3 is TGTGCCACCAGTGATTTCAGCGGGAGGTTCGGCACAGATACGCAGTATTTT. This translates into CATSDFSGRFGTDTQYF. The chain combines TRBV24-1 with TRBJ2-3, with TRBD2 matching 9 bases. Germline CDR1 reads KGHDR; CDR2 reads SFDVKD. V was pared by 1 base and J by 1 base, with 5 bases of the junction left unmatched. CDR3 size: 17 residues.

This clonotype was counted a few times. The rearrangement uses TRBV30 and TRBJ2-4; 11 bases align to TRBD2. The V and J ends lost 3 bases and 1 base, in that order; junction bases with no gene match: 2. The CDR3 consists of 15 residues. In germline, CDR1 is GTSNPN, CDR2 SVGIG (reference sequence). CDR3 nucleotides: TGTGCCTGGAGGGCTAGCGGGGGGGCCAAAAACATTCAGTACTTC. This gives the protein CAWRASGGAKNIQYF.

Ten or more counts support this clonotype. This rearrangement joins TRBV28 to TRBJ2-7; 7 nucleotides match TRBD2. V shed 2 bases, J shed 5 bases, and the junction held 6 bases outside the gene matches. The germline gives CDR1 MDHEN, CDR2 SYDVKM. This CDR3 comprises 14 residues. The DNA of the CDR3 is TGTGCCAGCAGTTTAGGGCCGGGAGGCGACGAGCAGTACGTC. Translated, it gives CASSLGPGGDEQYV.

This clonotype was observed a few times. The chain recombines TRBV6-5 with TRBJ2-3; perhaps TRBD1 as D (6 bases). Per germline, CDR1 MNHEY and CDR2 SVGAGI. This CDR3 has 16 residues. Trimming shortened V by 2 bases and J by 2 bases, and 14 bases separated the two germline ends. The CDR3 DNA reads TGTGCCAGCAGTTACCCCCCCACAGGGCACACAGATACGCAGTATTTT. This gives the protein CASSYPPTGHTDTQYF.

A few counts support this clonotype. J is TRBJ2-2 and V is TRBV4-1; 8 bases are shared with TRBD2. The CDR3 length is 17 residues. Germline CDR1 reads MGHRA; CDR2 reads YSYEKL. J gave up 5 bases and V 1 base, and 9 bases lay outside the gene matches. CDR3 residues: CASSQGVAGPRTGELFF. CDR3 bases: TGCGCCAGCAGCCAAGGGGTAGCGGGACCTCGGACCGGGGAGCTGTTTTTT.

The chain uses TRBV7-8 and TRBJ1-3; D is unclear. With 1 base removed from V and 4 bases from J, the gap between germline ends came to 14 bases. Per the germline V gene, CDR1 is SGHVS and CDR2 is FQNEAQ. The CDR3 loop spans 16 amino acids. The CDR3 spells CASSLVLTSGGNTIYF. The CDR3 DNA follows: TGTGCCAGCAGCTTAGTCCTGACCTCGGGGGGAAACACCATATATTTT. The full variable domain, its missing parts supplied by reference TRBV7-8 and TRBJ1-3, is GAGVSQSPRYKVAKRGQDVALRCDPISGHVSLFWYQQALGQGPEFLTYFQNEAQLDKSGLPSDRFFAERPEGSVSTLKIQRTQQEDSAVYLCASSLVLTSGGNTIYFGEGSWLTVV.

This clonotype appeared a few times. The V gene is TRBV11-2, the J gene TRBJ2-2, with D uncertain. Trimming took 2 bases from V and 4 from J, leaving 8 bases between them. The CDR3 has 14 amino acids. CDR1 and CDR2 from the germline V gene are SGHAT and FQNNGV. The CDR3 sequence is CASSLSRFTGELFF. In DNA, the CDR3 is TGTGCCAGCAGCTTATCCAGGTTCACCGGGGAGCTGTTTTTT.

The sample holds a few counts of this clonotype. This chain uses TRBV20-1 with TRBJ1-4, with D hard to call. V lost 6 bases and J 0 bases, leaving 11 bases between the germline ends. Germline values: CDR1 DFQATT, CDR2 SNEGSKA (reference sequence). The CDR3 length is 14 residues. The CDR3 DNA is TGCAGTGCCCCCTCTGCGGCAACTAATGAAAAACTGTTTTTT. This codes for CSAPSAATNEKLFF.

This clonotype was counted a few times. J is TRBJ2-2 and V is TRBV6-1, with D unclear. The V and J ends lost 8 bases and 2 bases respectively, with 12 bases between them. CDR1 is MNHNS, CDR2 SASEGT, per germline. The CDR3 is 14 amino acids. CDR3 amino acids: CASSIRLNTGELFF. CDR3 nucleotide sequence: TGTGCCAGCTCTATCCGCCTTAACACCGGGGAGCTGTTTTTT.

This clonotype was seen at least ten times. The rearrangement links TRBV5-1 to TRBJ2-1, with D maybe TRBD2 (5 bases). The CDR3 contains 15 residues. The ends were cut back, 2 bases at V and 5 bases at J, with 14 bases in the middle. Germline V lookup: CDR1 SGHRS, CDR2 YFSETQ. CDR3 protein: CASSFASLGNNEQFF. CDR3 nucleotide sequence: TGCGCCAGCAGCTTTGCCTCTCTCGGGAACAATGAGCAGTTCTTC. The full variable domain, with the rest looked up from reference TRBV5-1 and TRBJ2-1, is KAGVTQTPRYLIKTRGQQVTLSCSPISGHRSVSWYQQTPGQGLQFLFEYFSETQRNKGNFPGRFSGRQFSNSRSEMNVSTLELGDSALYLCASSFASLGNNEQFFGPGTRLTVL.